This section outlines one T cell receptor beta chain sequence together with its context. The data were obtained in a study of blood T cell repertoires in COVID-19. Overall study context: The United States, Italy and Spain provided the acute and convalescent COVID-19 samples. T cells, B-cell-depleted T cells, or PBMCs supplied cDNA or gDNA.

Some clones are missing from TCRdb's copy, which holds only in-frame ones; the method was immunoSEQ multiplex PCR. The table has about 63,000 clones, about 88% seen once. Sequenced sample: peripheral blood. The receptor comes from a human donor in a cohort sampled during active COVID-19.

The CDR3 here is CASSQERQGASSETQYF. The CDR3 nucleotides read TGCGCCAGCAGCCAAGAGCGTCAGGGGGCGAGTTCGGAGACCCAGTACTTC. The chain recombines TRBV4-1 with TRBJ2-5, with 8 bases lining up with TRBD1. Trimming at V came to 0 bases and at J to 5 bases, leaving 11 bases not matched to a gene. The CDR3 is 17 amino acids. The germline gives CDR1 MGHRA, CDR2 YSYEKL.